The source of this T cell receptor (beta chain) is a study of Ad26.COV2.S vaccination and SARS-CoV-2 variants. The wider study: The Ad26.COV2.S arm of the COV1001 trial was where the donor was placed.

Here immunoSEQ multiplex PCR was the method, and the copy in TCRdb shows in-frame clones only, minus some. The profile shows about 350,000 clones, approximately 86% of them singletons. This clone was seen only once. Treatment meaning: some 20 received Ad26.COV2.S at low or high dose, single or two shots; about 5 received placebo; per-sample allocation not given. The investigators took samples on day 63 after the first vaccine or placebo injection. Germline lookup yields CDR1 SNHLY and CDR2 FYNNEI. V gave up 3 bases and J gave up 8 bases; unmatched junction bases: 3. The CDR3 runs to 14 residues. Specimen: peripheral blood, collected in a trial of Ad26.COV2.S vaccine versus placebo. The V call is TRBV2, the J call TRBJ1-4, with 10 bases identical to TRBD1. The sequence was obtained from a person between 18 and 65 years old who received the Ad26.COV2.S COVID-19 vaccine or a placebo. Here the CDR3 DNA reads TGTGCCAGCAGTGACGGGACAGGGGACGAAAAACTGTTTTTT. This encodes CASSDGTGDEKLFF. Combining the CDR3 with reference TRBV2 and TRBJ1-4 gives the whole variable domain EPEVTQTPSHQVTQMGQEVILRCVPISNHLYFYWYRQILGQKVEFLVSFYNNEISEKSEIFDDQFSVERPDGSNFTLKIRSTKLEDSAMYFCASSDGTGDEKLFFGSGTQLSVL.